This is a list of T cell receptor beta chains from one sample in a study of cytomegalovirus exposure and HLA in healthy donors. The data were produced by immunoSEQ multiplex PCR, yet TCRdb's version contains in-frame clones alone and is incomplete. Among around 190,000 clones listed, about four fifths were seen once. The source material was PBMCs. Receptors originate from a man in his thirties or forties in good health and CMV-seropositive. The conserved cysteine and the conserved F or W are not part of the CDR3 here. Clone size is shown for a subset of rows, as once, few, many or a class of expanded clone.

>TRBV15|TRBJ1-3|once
ATSAGQGGHTIY
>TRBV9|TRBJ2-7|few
ASSVSDRGREQY
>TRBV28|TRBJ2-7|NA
ASRKTSTNLYEQY
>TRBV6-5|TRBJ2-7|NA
ASSLTGFTSYEQY
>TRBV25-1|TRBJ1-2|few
ASSEWGRDRDGGYT
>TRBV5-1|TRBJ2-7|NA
ASSSGTGLYEQY
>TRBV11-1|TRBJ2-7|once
ASSLDRSGLSYEQY
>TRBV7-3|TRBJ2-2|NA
ASSLKGTSSGAGELF
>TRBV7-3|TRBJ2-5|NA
ASSSRGREGAQETQY
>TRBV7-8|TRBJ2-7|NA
ASSRPGQSYEQY
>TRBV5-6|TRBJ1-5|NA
ASSWSGTGGVQPQH
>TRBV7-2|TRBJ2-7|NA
ASSLGRGVAYEQY
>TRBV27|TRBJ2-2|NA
ASSYNMQGELF
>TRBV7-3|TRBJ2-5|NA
ASSSAPTEPQY
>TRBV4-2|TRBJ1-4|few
ASSQDGGMRGEKLF
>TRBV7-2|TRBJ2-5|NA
ASSFSGGETQY
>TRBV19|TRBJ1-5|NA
ASSGGYGNQPQH
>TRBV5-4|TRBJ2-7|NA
ASSTGGSGSTYEQY
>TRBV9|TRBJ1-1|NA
ASSPHQGSNTEAF
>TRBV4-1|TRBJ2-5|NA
ASSQNSGQETQY
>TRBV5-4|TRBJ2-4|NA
ASSRPNGGEQNIQY
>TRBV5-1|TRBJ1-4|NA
ASSFGSLDGKLF
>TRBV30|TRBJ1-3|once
AWRVPGGNTIY
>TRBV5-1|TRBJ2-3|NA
ASSLRGVMQY
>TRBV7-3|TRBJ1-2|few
ASSLTGQGDIGYGYT
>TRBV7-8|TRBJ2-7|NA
ASSLALYVSYEQY
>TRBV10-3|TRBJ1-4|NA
AIRATGPEKLF
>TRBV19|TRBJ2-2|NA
ASSIMRGGSGELF
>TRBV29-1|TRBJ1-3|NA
SVMTGEGNTIY
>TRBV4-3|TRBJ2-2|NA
ASSQDPSGAPTGELF
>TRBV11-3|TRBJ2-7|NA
ASSLGTSGRKGEQY
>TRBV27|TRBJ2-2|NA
ASRPRAGLNTGELF
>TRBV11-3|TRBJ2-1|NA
ASSLTSGEQF
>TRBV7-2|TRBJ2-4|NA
ASSLGFRRDIQY
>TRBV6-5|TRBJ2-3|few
ASSIQGSVTDTQY
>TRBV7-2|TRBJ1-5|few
ASSSQGQQNQPQH
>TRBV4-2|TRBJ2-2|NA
ASSRQGGTGELF
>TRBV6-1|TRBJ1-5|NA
AVSWGQGSNQPQH
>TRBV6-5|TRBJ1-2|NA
ASSYTDRGFGYT
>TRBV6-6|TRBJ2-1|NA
ASSRSSGVSYNEQF
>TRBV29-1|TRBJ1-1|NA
SVGGTSNTEAF